This T cell receptor (beta chain) originates from a study of T cells in pancreatic ductal adenocarcinoma. Points on this clone: Antigen: not known.

This CDR3 comprises 16 residues. Germline lookup yields CDR1 SGHRS and CDR2 YFSETQ. V lost 1 base, J lost 3 bases, and 14 bases lay in between. Regarding the study as a whole: Tumors hold more CD45RO+ effector T cells, which may bias toward lower diversity. Tumor samples had fewer productive templates and 7.5 to 9.5-fold fewer unique clonotypes than blood. Mean clonality was approximately 0.11 in tumors and about 0.079 in blood, not significantly different.

Sequencing used immunoSEQ multiplex PCR; TCRdb keeps in-frame clones, though not all of them. The sample yields 100,000 or so clones, more than 90% seen once. No neoadjuvant therapy was given to the selected pancreatic ductal adenocarcinoma patients before their surgery. The sequenced material came from PBMCs. This clonotype originated in a human donor with pancreatic ductal adenocarcinoma. The chain joins TRBV5-1 to TRBJ2-1; possible D gene TRBD1, 6 bases. The DNA for the CDR3 is TGCGCCAGCAGCTTGACCCGGACAGCCGACTACAATGAGCAGTTCTTC. Translating gives CASSLTRTADYNEQFF.